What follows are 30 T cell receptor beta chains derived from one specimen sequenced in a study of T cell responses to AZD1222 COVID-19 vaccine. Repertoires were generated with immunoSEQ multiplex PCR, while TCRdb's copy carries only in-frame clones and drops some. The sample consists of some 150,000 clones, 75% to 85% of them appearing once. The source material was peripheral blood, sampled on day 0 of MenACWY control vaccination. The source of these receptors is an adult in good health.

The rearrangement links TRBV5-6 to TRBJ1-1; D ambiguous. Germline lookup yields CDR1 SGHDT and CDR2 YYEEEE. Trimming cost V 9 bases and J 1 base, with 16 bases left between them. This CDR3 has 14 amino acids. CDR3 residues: CAIRRRRQNTEAFF. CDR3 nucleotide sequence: TGTGCCATCAGGAGGCGGAGGCAGAACACTGAAGCTTTCTTT.

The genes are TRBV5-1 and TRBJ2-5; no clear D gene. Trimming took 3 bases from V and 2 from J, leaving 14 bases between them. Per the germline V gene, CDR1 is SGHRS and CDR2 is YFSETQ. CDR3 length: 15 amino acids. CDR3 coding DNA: TGCGCCAGCAGCTCAGGTGCCGGCAATCAAGAGACCCAGTACTTC. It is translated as CASSSGAGNQETQYF.

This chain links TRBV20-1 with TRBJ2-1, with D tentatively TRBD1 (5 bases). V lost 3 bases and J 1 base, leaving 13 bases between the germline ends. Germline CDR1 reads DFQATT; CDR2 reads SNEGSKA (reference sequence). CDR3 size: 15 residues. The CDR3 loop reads CSASSVRASYNEQFF. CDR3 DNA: TGCAGTGCTAGTTCAGTCAGGGCTTCCTACAATGAGCAGTTCTTC.

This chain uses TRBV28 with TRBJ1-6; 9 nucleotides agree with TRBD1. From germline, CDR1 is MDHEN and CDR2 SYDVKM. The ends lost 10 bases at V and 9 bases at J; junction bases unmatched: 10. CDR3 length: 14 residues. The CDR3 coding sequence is TGTGCCACGCTATCCCCGGGACAGGGTTCACCCCTCCACTTT. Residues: CATLSPGQGSPLHF. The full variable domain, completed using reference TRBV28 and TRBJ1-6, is DVKVTQSSRYLVKRTGEKVFLECVQDMDHENMFWYRQDPGLGLRLIYFSYDVKMKEKGDIPEGYSVSREKKERFSLILESASTNQTSMYLCATLSPGQGSPLHFGNGTRLTVT.

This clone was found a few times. CDR3 region: CASSHPRRERETQYF. CDR3 DNA sequence: TGTGCCAGCAGCCACCCCCGCAGGGAGCGGGAGACCCAGTACTTC. The genes are TRBV7-9 and TRBJ2-5; either TRBD1 or TRBD2 may fit D (5 bases each). CDR1 and CDR2 (germline): SEHNR, FQNEAQ (reference sequence). Trimming left V 5 bases short and J 5 bases short, with 18 bases between. This CDR3 comprises 15 residues.

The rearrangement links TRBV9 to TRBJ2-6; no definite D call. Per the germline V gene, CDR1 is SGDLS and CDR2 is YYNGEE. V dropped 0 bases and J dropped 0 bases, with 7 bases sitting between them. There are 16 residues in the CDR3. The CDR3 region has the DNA TGTGCCAGCAGCGTAGCTCCCCTCTCTGGGGCCAACGTCCTGACTTTC. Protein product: CASSVAPLSGANVLTF.

Here the CDR3 reads CASSLDGWSSYNEQFF. The DNA of the CDR3 is TGTGCCAGCAGCTTAGACGGGTGGAGCTCCTACAATGAGCAGTTCTTC. The chain is built from TRBV7-9 and TRBJ2-1; D ambiguous. Germline CDR1 and CDR2: SEHNR and FQNEAQ (reference sequence). There are 16 residues in the CDR3. V dropped 1 base and J dropped 0 bases, with 10 bases sitting between them.

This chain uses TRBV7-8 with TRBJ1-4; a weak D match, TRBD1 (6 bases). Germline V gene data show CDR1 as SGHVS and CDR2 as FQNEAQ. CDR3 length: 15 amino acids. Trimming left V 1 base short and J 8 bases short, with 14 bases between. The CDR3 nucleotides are TGTGCCAGCAGCTTAGGTACAGGGTTTCAGGAAAAACTGTTTTTT. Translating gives CASSLGTGFQEKLFF.

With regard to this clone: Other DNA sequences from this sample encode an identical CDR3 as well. Here the CDR3 reads CASSYSYNSPLHF. CDR3 DNA sequence: TGTGCCAGCAGTTACAGTTATAATTCACCCCTCCACTTT. The chain is built from TRBV6-5 and TRBJ1-6; no definite D call. Trimming cost V 2 bases and J 4 bases, with 3 bases left between them. Looked up from germline, CDR1 is MNHEY and CDR2 is SVGAGI. The CDR3 is made up of 13 amino acids.

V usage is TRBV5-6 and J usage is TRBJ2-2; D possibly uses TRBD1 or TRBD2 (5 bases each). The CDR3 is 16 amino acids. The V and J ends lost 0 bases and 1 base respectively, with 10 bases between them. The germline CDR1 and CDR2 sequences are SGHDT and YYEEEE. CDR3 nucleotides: TGTGCCAGCAGCTTGGGGCCAGGGAGGAACACCGGGGAGCTGTTTTTT. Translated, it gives CASSLGPGRNTGELFF. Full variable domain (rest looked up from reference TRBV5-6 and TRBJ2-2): DAGVTQSPTHLIKTRGQQVTLRCSPKSGHDTVSWYQQALGQGPQFIFQYYEEEERQRGNFPDRFSGHQFPNYSSELNVNALLLGDSALYLCASSLGPGRNTGELFFGEGSRLTVL.

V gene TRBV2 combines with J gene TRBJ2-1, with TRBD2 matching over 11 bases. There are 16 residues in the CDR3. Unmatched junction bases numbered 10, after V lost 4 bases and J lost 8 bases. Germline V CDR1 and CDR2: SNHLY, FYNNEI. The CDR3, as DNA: TGTGCCAGCAGTGTAGGCCTAGCGGGGGGCCAGTATGAGCAGTTCTTC. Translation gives CASSVGLAGGQYEQFF.

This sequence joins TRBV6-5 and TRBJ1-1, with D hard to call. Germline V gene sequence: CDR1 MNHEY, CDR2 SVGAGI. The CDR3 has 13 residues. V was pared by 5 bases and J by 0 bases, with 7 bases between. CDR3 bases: TGTGCCAGCAGTCACGGACTGAACACTGAAGCTTTCTTT. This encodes CASSHGLNTEAFF.

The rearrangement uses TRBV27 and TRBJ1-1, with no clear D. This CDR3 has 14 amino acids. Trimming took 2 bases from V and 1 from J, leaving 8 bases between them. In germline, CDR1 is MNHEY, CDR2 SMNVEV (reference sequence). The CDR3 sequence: CASSLVPGNTEAFF. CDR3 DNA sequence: TGTGCCAGCAGTTTAGTTCCGGGGAACACTGAAGCTTTCTTT.

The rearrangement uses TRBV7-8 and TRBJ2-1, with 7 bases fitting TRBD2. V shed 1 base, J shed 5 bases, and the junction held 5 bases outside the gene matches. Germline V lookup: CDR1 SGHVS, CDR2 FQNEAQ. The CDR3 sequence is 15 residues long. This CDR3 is CASSLVAGEHNEQFF. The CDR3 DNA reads TGTGCCAGCAGCTTAGTTGCGGGGGAGCACAATGAGCAGTTCTTC.

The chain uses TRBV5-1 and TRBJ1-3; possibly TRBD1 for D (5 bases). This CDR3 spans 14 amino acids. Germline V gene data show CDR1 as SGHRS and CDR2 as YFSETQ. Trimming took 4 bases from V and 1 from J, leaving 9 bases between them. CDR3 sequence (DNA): TGCGCCAGCAGCCCGGGGCGGTCTGGAAACACCATATATTTT. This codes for CASSPGRSGNTIYF.

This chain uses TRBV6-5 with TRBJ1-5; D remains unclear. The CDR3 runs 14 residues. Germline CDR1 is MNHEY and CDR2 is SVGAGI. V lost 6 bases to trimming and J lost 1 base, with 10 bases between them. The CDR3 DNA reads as TGTGCCAGCAGCCTCCGGCAGAGCAATCAGCCCCAGCATTTT. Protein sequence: CASSLRQSNQPQHF.

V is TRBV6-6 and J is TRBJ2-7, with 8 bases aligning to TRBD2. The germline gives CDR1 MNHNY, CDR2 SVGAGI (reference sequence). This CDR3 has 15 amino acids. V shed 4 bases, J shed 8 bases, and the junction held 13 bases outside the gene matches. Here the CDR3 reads CASSLSNRAGDKQYF. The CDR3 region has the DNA TGTGCCAGCAGTTTGAGTAATCGAGCGGGGGATAAGCAGTACTTC.

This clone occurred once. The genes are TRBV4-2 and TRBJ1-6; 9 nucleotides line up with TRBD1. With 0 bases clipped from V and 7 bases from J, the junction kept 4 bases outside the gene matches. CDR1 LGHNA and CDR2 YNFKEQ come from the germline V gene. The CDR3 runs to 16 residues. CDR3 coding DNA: TGTGCCAGCAGCCAAGACCGGGACAGGGCGAATTCACCCCTCCACTTT. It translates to CASSQDRDRANSPLHF.

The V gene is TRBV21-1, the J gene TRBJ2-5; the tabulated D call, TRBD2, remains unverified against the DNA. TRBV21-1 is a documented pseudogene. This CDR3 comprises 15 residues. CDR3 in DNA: TGTGCCAGCAGCAAAGTGCCCCCCTCGGGGGAGACCCAGTACTTC. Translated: CASSKVPPSGETQYF.

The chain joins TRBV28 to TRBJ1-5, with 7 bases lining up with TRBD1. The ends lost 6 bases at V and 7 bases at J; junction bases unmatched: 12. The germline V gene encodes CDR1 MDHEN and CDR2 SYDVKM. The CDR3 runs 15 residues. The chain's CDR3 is CASSPTTGRLQPQHF. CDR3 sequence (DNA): TGTGCCAGCAGCCCGACGACAGGGCGTCTACAGCCCCAGCATTTT.

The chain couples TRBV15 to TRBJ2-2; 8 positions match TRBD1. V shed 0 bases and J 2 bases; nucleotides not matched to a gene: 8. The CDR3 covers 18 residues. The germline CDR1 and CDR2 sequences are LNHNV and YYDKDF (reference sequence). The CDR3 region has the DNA TGTGCCACCAGCAGAGATAAACCCGGGACAGGAAACACCGGGGAGCTGTTTTTT. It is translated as CATSRDKPGTGNTGELFF.

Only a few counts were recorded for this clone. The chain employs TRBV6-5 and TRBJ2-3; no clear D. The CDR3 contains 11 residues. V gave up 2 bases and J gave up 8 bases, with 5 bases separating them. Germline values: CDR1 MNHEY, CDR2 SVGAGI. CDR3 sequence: CASSYKATQYF. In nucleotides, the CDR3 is TGTGCCAGCAGTTACAAAGCTACGCAGTATTTT.

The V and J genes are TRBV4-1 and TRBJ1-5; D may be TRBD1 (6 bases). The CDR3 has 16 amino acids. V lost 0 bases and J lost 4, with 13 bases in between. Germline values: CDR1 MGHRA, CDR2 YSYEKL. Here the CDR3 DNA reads TGCGCCAGCAGCCAAGAAGGCCGCCAGGGGAATCAGCCCCAGCATTTT. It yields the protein CASSQEGRQGNQPQHF.

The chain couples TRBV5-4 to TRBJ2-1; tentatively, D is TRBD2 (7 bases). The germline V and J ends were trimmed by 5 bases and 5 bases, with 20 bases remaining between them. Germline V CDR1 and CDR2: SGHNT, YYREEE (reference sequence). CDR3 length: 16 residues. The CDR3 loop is CASSPNAGAGDNEQFF. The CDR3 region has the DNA TGTGCCAGCAGTCCAAATGCGGGGGCCGGAGACAATGAGCAGTTCTTC.

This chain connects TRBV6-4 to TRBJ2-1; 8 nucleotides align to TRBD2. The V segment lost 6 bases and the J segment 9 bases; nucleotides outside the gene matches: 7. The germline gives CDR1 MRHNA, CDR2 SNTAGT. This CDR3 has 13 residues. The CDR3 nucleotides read TGTGCCAGCAGCCAAGCGGGGGCCCTTGAGCAGTTCTTC. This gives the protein CASSQAGALEQFF.

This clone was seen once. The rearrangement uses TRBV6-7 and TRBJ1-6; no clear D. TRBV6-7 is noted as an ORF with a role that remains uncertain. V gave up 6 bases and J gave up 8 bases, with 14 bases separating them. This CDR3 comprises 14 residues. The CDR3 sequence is CASRIHPPDSPLHF. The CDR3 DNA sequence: TGTGCCAGCAGGATCCACCCGCCAGATTCACCCCTCCACTTT.

This chain's CDR3 is CASSLSPTGTAAKDTQYF. CDR3 in DNA: TGTGCCAGCAGCTTATCCCCCACCGGGACTGCGGCGAAAGATACGCAGTATTTT. The genes are TRBV7-3 and TRBJ2-3; TRBD2 is a possible D gene (6 bases). This CDR3 is 18 amino acids long. The ends were cut back, 2 bases at V and 5 bases at J, with 23 bases in the middle. Looked up from germline, CDR1 is SGHTA and CDR2 is FQGTGA.

CDR3 sequence (DNA): TGTGCCAGCAGCAAACACACCGATGGCTACACCTTC. Protein product: CASSKHTDGYTF. V is TRBV7-9 and J is TRBJ1-2; unclear D gene. This CDR3 contains 12 residues. Per germline, CDR1 SEHNR and CDR2 FQNEAQ (reference sequence). V was trimmed by 5 bases and J by 6 bases, leaving 10 bases between them.

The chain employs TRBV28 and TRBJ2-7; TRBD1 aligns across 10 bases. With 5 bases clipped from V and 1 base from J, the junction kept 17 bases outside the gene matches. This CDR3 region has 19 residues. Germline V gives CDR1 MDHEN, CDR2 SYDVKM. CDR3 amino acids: CASSPRDRGKFGRSYEQYV. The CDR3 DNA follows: TGTGCCAGCAGTCCCCGGGACAGGGGCAAATTCGGTCGGTCCTACGAGCAGTACGTC.

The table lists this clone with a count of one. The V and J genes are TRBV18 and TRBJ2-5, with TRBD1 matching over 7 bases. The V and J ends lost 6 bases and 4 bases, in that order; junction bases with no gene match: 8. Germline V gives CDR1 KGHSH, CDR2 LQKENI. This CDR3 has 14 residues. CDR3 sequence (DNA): TGTGCCAGCTCCTCCGACAGGGCGGGAGAGACCCAGTACTTC. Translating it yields CASSSDRAGETQYF.